The 7 T cell receptor beta chains given below trace back to one sample, sequenced in a study of tumor-infiltrating lymphocytes in primary liver carcinoma. Priming with a constant-region primer yielded TCR beta cDNA from about 510 ng total RNA. Amplification in three nested multiplex PCR rounds with slightly modified ARM-PCR gave rise to TCR beta libraries. For approximately 11 cycles apiece, the opening two PCR rounds ran with TRBV1-TRBV30 forward primers and a C-beta reverse primer. A single record per CDR3 protein comes from TCRdb applying MiXCR to the multiplex PCR reads. The table lists fewer than 250,000 distinct CDR3 sequences, approximately 64% of them singletons, with roughly 6.4% in the top ten. Out of unsorted whole blood came the blood RNA, and germline DNA was extracted as well. Source material: peripheral blood. All receptors come from an older woman with primary liver carcinoma and hepatitis B virus infection.

This clonotype appeared many times. The V call is TRBV29-1, the J call TRBJ2-7; the D gene is possibly TRBD2 (6 bases). Trimming left V 0 bases short and J 0 bases short, with 12 bases between. Germline CDR1 SQVTM, CDR2 ANQGSEA. CDR3 length: 15 amino acids. For the CDR3, the DNA is TGCAGCGTTGAAGATCCAGGAGGGAGCTCCTACGAGCAGTACTTC. It translates to CSVEDPGGSSYEQYF.

The chain is built from TRBV29-1 and TRBJ1-1; no reliable D call. CDR1 SQVTM and CDR2 ANQGSEA come from the germline V gene. This CDR3 is 10 amino acids long. Trimming took 6 bases from V and 7 from J, leaving 9 bases between them. The CDR3 nucleotides are TGCAGCGTACTTGACATTGAAGCTTTCTTT. Protein sequence: CSVLDIEAFF.

On this clonotype: It is likely a read error, because the conserved phenylalanine at the end of the CDR3 is missing. It is unclear where the CDR3 begins or ends on the DNA, so no DNA is shown, and the CDR3 is as TCRdb lists it. V is TRBV6-2 or TRBV6-3 and J is TRBJ2-7; whether TRBD2, the table's D call, matches the DNA was not checked. The CDR3 extends over 16 residues, inclusive of both ends. Germline CDR1 and CDR2: MNHEY and SVGEGT. This CDR3 is CASSLTTSGNSYEQHI.

Worth noting for this clonotype: This may arise from a read error, as a much more abundant clone is one base away. Without the conserved terminal phenylalanine or tryptophan, this CDR3 likely stems from a read error. The chain recombines TRBV9 with TRBJ1-6, with D uncertain. Germline V gene sequence: CDR1 SGDLS, CDR2 YYNGEE. The CDR3 is 15 residues long. V gave up 5 bases and J gave up 10 bases, with 19 bases separating them. The CDR3 region has the DNA TGTGCCAGCAGTAGCCTTCTGGGAGTTGGATCACCCCTCCACTAT. It translates to CASSSLLGVGSPLHY.

As to this clonotype: A read error may account for a junction end that differs from germline. The chain has TRBV11-3 and TRBJ2-5, with 8 bases identical to TRBD2. The CDR3 covers 16 residues. The germline CDR1 and CDR2 sequences are SGHNT and YENEEA. CDR3 protein: CPSSLDPLAGPETQYF. In DNA, the CDR3 is TGTCCCAGCAGTTTAGATCCCCTAGCGGGTCCGGAGACCCAGTACTTC.

On this clonotype itself: Since no conserved phenylalanine or tryptophan closes the CDR3, a read error is the likely cause. The chain carries TRBV11-2 and TRBJ2-5, with D hard to call. There are 14 residues in the CDR3. Trimming removed 1 base from V and 1 base from J, with 7 bases in between. The germline V gene has CDR1 SGHAT and CDR2 FQNNGV. For the CDR3, the DNA is TGTGCCAGCAGCTTAGTTGTTTTCCAAGAGACCCAGTACTAC. Amino acid sequence: CASSLVVFQETQYY.

Points on this clonotype: One end of the junction varies from germline; a read error may be responsible. CDR3: CTSSYRREGRETQYF. The CDR3 region has the DNA TGTACCAGTAGCTACCGGCGGGAGGGCCGGGAGACCCAGTACTTC. The chain joins TRBV11-2 to TRBJ2-5; 9 bases are shared with TRBD2. This CDR3 region has 15 residues. CDR1 is SGHAT, CDR2 FQNNGV, per germline.